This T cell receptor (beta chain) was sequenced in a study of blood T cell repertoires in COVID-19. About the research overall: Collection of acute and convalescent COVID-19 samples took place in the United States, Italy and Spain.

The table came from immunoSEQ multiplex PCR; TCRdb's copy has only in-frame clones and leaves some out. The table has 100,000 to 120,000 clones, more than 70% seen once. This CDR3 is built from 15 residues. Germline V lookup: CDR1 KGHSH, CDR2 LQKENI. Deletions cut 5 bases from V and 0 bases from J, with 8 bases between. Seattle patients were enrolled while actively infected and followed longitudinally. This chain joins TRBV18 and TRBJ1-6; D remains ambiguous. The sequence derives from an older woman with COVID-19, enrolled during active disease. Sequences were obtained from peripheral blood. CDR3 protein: CASSWESSYNSPLHF. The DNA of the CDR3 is TGTGCCAGCTCATGGGAGAGCTCCTATAATTCACCCCTCCACTTT.